These 21 T cell receptor beta chains share one sample of origin, sequenced in a study of blood T cell repertoires in COVID-19. TCRdb keeps only in-frame clones here, not all; method: immunoSEQ multiplex PCR. Among 140,000 to 150,000 clones, approximately 88% were seen once, and the ten largest hold roughly 1.6%. Sequenced: peripheral blood. Every receptor here comes from a woman aged 45-65 years with acute or convalescent COVID-19.

The chain is built from TRBV7-3 and TRBJ2-2; no reliable D call. Per germline, CDR1 SGHTA and CDR2 FQGTGA. The CDR3 loop spans 13 amino acids. The V end was cut by 2 bases, the J end by 4 bases, with 5 bases between. The CDR3 nucleotides read TGTGCCAGCAGCTTATCCGTCACCGGGGAGCTGTTTTTT. Amino acids: CASSLSVTGELFF.

This clone was recorded only once. This chain uses TRBV15 with TRBJ1-2, with TRBD1 identical over 9 bases. V shed 0 bases and J 7 bases; nucleotides not matched to a gene: 6. CDR1 and CDR2 from the germline V gene are LNHNV and YYDKDF (reference sequence). CDR3 length: 15 residues. CDR3 bases: TGTGCCACCAGCAGAGATATACAGGGGGCGAGTGGCTACACCTTC. This encodes CATSRDIQGASGYTF.

This rearrangement joins TRBV6-6 to TRBJ1-5, with TRBD1 identical over 10 bases. From germline, CDR1 is MNHNY and CDR2 SVGAGI (reference sequence). The CDR3 loop spans 15 amino acids. The trim removed 2 bases at V and 6 bases at J, leaving 4 bases unmatched. CDR3 loop: CASSYQGQGSQPQHF. The CDR3, as DNA: TGTGCCAGCAGTTACCAGGGACAGGGGAGTCAGCCCCAGCATTTT.

V gene TRBV6-1 combines with J gene TRBJ2-7; tentatively, D is TRBD1 (5 bases). Deletions cut 3 bases from V and 1 base from J, with 7 bases between. CDR3 length equals 13 residues. Germline lookup yields CDR1 MNHNS and CDR2 SASEGT. CDR3 residues: CASSERQSYEQYF. CDR3 DNA sequence: TGTGCCAGCAGTGAGAGACAGTCCTACGAGCAGTACTTC.

The gene calls are TRBV5-1 and TRBJ2-7; perhaps TRBD1 as D (5 bases). This CDR3 has 15 residues. The V end lost 1 base, the J end lost 3 bases, and 14 bases lay between the germline ends. The germline V gene has CDR1 SGHRS and CDR2 YFSETQ. The CDR3 protein is CASSLQGQGNYEQYF. In nucleotides, the CDR3 is TGCGCCAGCAGCTTGCAGGGTCAAGGGAACTACGAGCAGTACTTC.

V usage is TRBV3-1 (or the pseudogene TRBV3-2) and J usage is TRBJ2-5, with D possibly matching TRBD2 (5 bases). The V end lost 0 bases, the J end lost 1 base, and 9 bases lay between the germline ends. This CDR3 is 15 amino acids long. Germline lookup yields CDR1 LGHDT and CDR2 YNNKEL (reference sequence). CDR3 sequence reads: CASSQDALGQETQYF. In nucleotides, the CDR3 is TGTGCCAGCAGCCAAGACGCACTAGGCCAAGAGACCCAGTACTTC.

This clone was recorded once. The gene calls are TRBV5-1 and TRBJ2-5, with a tentative D call TRBD2 (6 bases). This CDR3 region has 15 residues. In germline, CDR1 is SGHRS, CDR2 YFSETQ. Trimming removed 0 bases from V and 3 bases from J, with 12 bases in between. Here the CDR3 reads CASSLVGGGEETQYF. CDR3 coding DNA: TGCGCCAGCAGCTTGGTTGGGGGAGGAGAAGAGACCCAGTACTTC.

The sample holds a few counts of this clone. V and J are TRBV7-3 and TRBJ2-2; no firm D call. Trimming shortened V by 8 bases and J by 1 base, and 17 bases separated the two germline ends. Germline V lookup: CDR1 SGHTA, CDR2 FQGTGA. The CDR3 is made up of 16 amino acids. In DNA form, the CDR3 reads TGTGCCAGCGGATTGAACCAGGTCGGGAACACCGGGGAGCTGTTTTTT. It specifies CASGLNQVGNTGELFF.

The chain carries TRBV3-1 (or the pseudogene TRBV3-2) and TRBJ1-2; weak D call: TRBD1 (5 bases). The CDR3 has 15 residues. Deletions cut 0 bases from V and 4 bases from J, with 12 bases between. From germline, CDR1 is LGHDT and CDR2 YNNKEL (reference sequence). The CDR3 is CASSQEPRGGYGYTF. The CDR3 DNA is TGTGCCAGCAGCCAAGAACCAAGGGGAGGCTATGGCTACACCTTC.

The rearrangement links TRBV11-3 to TRBJ2-3; the match to TRBD2 covers 8 bases. There are 18 residues in the CDR3. CDR1 and CDR2 from the germline V gene are SGHNT and YENEEA. The V segment lost 5 bases and the J segment 3 bases; nucleotides outside the gene matches: 16. The CDR3 region has the DNA TGTGCCAGCAGCCCCGGGAGGGGAGGGGACGCTACAACAGATACGCAGTATTTT. Its protein product is CASSPGRGGDATTDTQYF.

The V call is TRBV7-2, the J call TRBJ1-5; TRBD1 agrees at 8 bases. Germline loops: CDR1 SGHTA, CDR2 FQGNSA. The CDR3 is 14 residues long. The trim removed 3 bases at V and 7 bases at J, leaving 5 bases unmatched. The CDR3 DNA reads as TGTGCCAGCAGCTTCGACAGACAGGGGCAGCCCCAGCATTTT. Amino acids: CASSFDRQGQPQHF.

The chain has TRBV7-8 and TRBJ2-7; D possibly corresponds to TRBD2 (6 bases). The germline V gene has CDR1 SGHVS and CDR2 FQNEAQ. CDR3 length: 15 residues. Trimming shortened V by 6 bases and J by 2 bases, and 17 bases separated the two germline ends. DNA for the CDR3: TGTGCCAGCAGACGCGGGACGTATGAAACCTACGAGCAGTACTTC. This gives the protein CASRRGTYETYEQYF.

The chain combines TRBV14 with TRBJ2-7, with D perhaps TRBD2 (6 bases). Trimming pared 4 bases from V and 1 base from J, leaving 14 bases between. This CDR3 has 15 residues. The germline V gene has CDR1 SGHDN and CDR2 FVKESK. CDR3 nucleotides: TGTGCCAGCAGCCCACGGGACTTGGGGTCCTACGAGCAGTACTTC. Amino acid sequence: CASSPRDLGSYEQYF.

V usage is TRBV11-1 and J usage is TRBJ1-1, with 7 bases that match TRBD1. V trimming: 5 bases; J trimming: 4 bases; junction bases outside the gene matches: 7. Germline CDR1 is SGHAT and CDR2 is FQDESV (reference sequence). The length of the CDR3 is 14 residues. The CDR3 region has the DNA TGTGCCAGCAGCCCAGTAGGGGGCGGCACTGAAGCTTTCTTT. This translates into CASSPVGGGTEAFF.

This chain connects TRBV7-3 to TRBJ1-2; 8 bases agree with TRBD1. V gave up 5 bases and J gave up 4 bases; unmatched junction bases: 6. The germline gives CDR1 SGHTA, CDR2 FQGTGA. CDR3 size: 14 residues. CDR3 amino acids: CASSRGTGLYGYTF. The CDR3 DNA reads TGTGCCAGCAGCCGCGGGACAGGCCTCTATGGCTACACCTTC.

This clone was counted a single time. The J gene is TRBJ2-1, the V gene TRBV5-4; TRBD2 might be the D (5 bases). The V and J ends lost 4 bases and 0 bases respectively, with 17 bases between them. The germline CDR1 and CDR2 sequences are SGHNT and YYREEE (reference sequence). This CDR3 is 17 amino acids long. This CDR3 reads CASSPGGGSRSYNEQFF. DNA of the CDR3: TGTGCCAGCAGCCCCGGAGGCGGTTCACGCTCCTACAATGAGCAGTTCTTC. The whole variable domain, remainder taken from reference TRBV5-4 and TRBJ2-1, is ETGVTQSPTHLIKTRGQQVTLRCSSQSGHNTVSWYQQALGQGPQFIFQYYREEENGRGNFPPRFSGLQFPNYSSELNVNALELDDSALYLCASSPGGGSRSYNEQFFGPGTRLTVL.

The J gene is TRBJ1-5, the V gene TRBV12-3 or TRBV12-4, with 10 bases aligning to TRBD1. CDR3 length equals 13 residues. V was pared by 7 bases and J by 7 bases, with 4 bases of the junction left unmatched. The CDR3 sequence is CASKGQGSQPQHF. The CDR3, as DNA: TGTGCCAGCAAGGGACAGGGGAGCCAGCCCCAGCATTTT.

The chain carries TRBV19 and TRBJ1-4; TRBD1 might be the D (6 bases). Germline assignment: CDR1 LNHDA and CDR2 SQIVND (reference sequence). The V end lost 6 bases, the J end lost 6 bases, and 14 bases lay between the germline ends. CDR3 length: 14 amino acids. The CDR3 protein is CASRTGDWDEKLFF. The CDR3 DNA reads TGTGCCAGTAGGACAGGTGATTGGGATGAAAAACTGTTTTTT.

The chain has TRBV24-1 and TRBJ1-5; weak D call: TRBD1 (5 bases). Trimming pared 7 bases from V and 5 bases from J, leaving 11 bases between. This CDR3 has 13 amino acids. Germline V gene sequence: CDR1 KGHDR, CDR2 SFDVKD. CDR3 in DNA: TGTGCCACCAGCAACAGGTTAGATCAGCCCCAGCATTTT. This gives the protein CATSNRLDQPQHF.

The chain uses TRBV5-1 and TRBJ2-7, with D perhaps TRBD1 (6 bases). Per germline, CDR1 SGHRS and CDR2 YFSETQ. The V end lost 0 bases, the J end lost 2 bases, and 12 bases lay between the germline ends. This CDR3 has 15 amino acids. The CDR3 here is CASSLDTDSPYEQYF. For the CDR3, the DNA is TGCGCCAGCAGCTTGGACACGGACAGCCCCTACGAGCAGTACTTC.

The rearrangement joins TRBV6-2 or TRBV6-3 to TRBJ2-5, with D maybe TRBD2 (7 bases). The CDR3 is made up of 16 amino acids. Germline V gene lookup returns CDR1 MNHEY and CDR2 SVGEGT. V was trimmed by 4 bases and J by 2 bases, leaving 17 bases between them. CDR3 DNA sequence: TGTGCCAGCAGTTCCCCCGGACTAGGGGGGCAAGAGACCCAGTACTTC. This gives the protein CASSSPGLGGQETQYF.